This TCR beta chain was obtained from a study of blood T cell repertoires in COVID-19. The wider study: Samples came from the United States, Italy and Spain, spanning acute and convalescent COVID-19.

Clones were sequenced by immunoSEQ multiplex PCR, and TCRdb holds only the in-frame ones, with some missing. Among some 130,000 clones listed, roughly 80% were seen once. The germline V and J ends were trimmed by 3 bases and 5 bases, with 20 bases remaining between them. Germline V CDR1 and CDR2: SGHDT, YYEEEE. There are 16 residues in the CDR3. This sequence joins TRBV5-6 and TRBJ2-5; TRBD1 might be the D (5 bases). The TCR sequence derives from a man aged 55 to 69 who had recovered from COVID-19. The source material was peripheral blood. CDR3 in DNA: TGTGCCAGCAGCTCCCCCCTATTAGGTAGGGGCGAGACCCAGTACTTC. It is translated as CASSSPLLGRGETQYF.